A single T cell receptor beta chain is shown here with its context. Using immunoSEQ multiplex PCR, the repertoire was profiled, and TCRdb retains in-frame clones only, with some absent. The data show over 200,000 clones, 85% to 90% seen once. The CDR3 loop spans 15 amino acids. The germline V gene encodes CDR1 MNHEY and CDR2 SVGAGI. Trimming took off 8 bases at V and 0 bases at J, with 17 bases between the two ends. This entry is derived from a study of blood T cell repertoires in COVID-19. Study in general: For recovered donors of Cohort 3, there were two negative PCRs, clearance, or symptom resolution.

This receptor was taken from a woman aged 45-60 years in a cohort exposed to, infected with or recovered from COVID-19 (not recorded which). Sequencing was done on a sample of PBMCs or T cells enriched from blood (not recorded which). V gene TRBV6-5 combines with J gene TRBJ2-7; D may be TRBD1 (5 bases). The CDR3: CASRLRTQSSYEQYF. CDR3 DNA: TGTGCCAGCCGTTTAAGGACACAGAGCTCCTACGAGCAGTACTTC.